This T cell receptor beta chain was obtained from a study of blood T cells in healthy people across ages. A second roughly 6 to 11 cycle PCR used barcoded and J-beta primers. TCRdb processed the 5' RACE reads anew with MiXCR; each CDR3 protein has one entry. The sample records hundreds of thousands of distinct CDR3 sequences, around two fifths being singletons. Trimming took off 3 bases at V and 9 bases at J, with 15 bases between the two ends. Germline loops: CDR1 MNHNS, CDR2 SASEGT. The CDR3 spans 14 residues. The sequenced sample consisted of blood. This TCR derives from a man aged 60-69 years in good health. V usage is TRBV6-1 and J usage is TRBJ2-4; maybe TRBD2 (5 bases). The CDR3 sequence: CASSELPGSVIQYF. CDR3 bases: TGTGCCAGCAGTGAGCTCCCGGGGAGTGTCATTCAGTACTTC.